This TCR beta chain is drawn from a study of T cell responses to AZD1222 COVID-19 vaccine. The method was immunoSEQ multiplex PCR; TCRdb's version includes in-frame clones alone and lacks a portion of them. The repertoire includes about 140,000 clones, 80% to 95% of them detected once, and about 2.3% sits in the top ten. CDR1 and CDR2 from the germline V gene are SQVTM and ANQGSEA. The CDR3 length is 19 residues. After removal of 6 bases from V and 5 bases from J, the junction contained 20 bases not matched to a gene. This receptor was identified in an adult in good health. This rearrangement joins TRBV29-1 to TRBJ2-3; TRBD2 matches at 13 bases. Source: peripheral blood, taken on day 0 of AZD1222 vaccination. CDR3 residues: CSVLVRRLAGGSVQDTQYF. As DNA, the CDR3 is TGCAGCGTCCTAGTTCGGCGACTAGCGGGGGGTTCGGTCCAAGATACGCAGTATTTT.